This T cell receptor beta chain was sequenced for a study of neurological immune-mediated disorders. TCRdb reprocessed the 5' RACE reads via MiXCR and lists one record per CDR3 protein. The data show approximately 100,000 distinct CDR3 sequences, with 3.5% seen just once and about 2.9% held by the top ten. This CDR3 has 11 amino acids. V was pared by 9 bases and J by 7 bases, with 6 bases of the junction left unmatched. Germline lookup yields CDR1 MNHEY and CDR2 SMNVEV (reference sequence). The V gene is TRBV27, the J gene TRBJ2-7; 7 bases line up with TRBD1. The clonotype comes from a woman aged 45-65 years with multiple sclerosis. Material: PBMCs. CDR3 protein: CASHRGKEQYF. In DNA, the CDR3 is TGTGCCAGTCACAGGGGAAAAGAGCAGTACTTC.